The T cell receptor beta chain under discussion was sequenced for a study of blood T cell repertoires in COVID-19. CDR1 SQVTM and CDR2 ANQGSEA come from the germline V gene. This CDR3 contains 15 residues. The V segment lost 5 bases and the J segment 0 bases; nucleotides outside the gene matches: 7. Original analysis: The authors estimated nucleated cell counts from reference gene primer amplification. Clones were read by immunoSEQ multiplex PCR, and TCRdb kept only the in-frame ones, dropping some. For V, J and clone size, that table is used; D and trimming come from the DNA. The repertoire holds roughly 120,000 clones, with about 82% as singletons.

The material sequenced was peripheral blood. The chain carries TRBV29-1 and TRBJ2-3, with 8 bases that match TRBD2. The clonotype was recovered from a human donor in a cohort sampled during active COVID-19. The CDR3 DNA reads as TGCAGCGTTTACCGGGAGGGACCTAGCACAGATACGCAGTATTTT. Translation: CSVYREGPSTDTQYF.